The TCR beta chain described here comes from a study of type 1 regulatory T cells. TCRdb used MiXCR to reprocess the reads, holding one entry per CDR3 protein. The sample lists 80,000 to 100,000 distinct CDR3 sequences, roughly 31% occurring once. This sequence was found in a human donor in good health. Sequences were obtained from CD4+ T cells, either the whole sample or a sorted fraction (not recorded which).

The CDR3 DNA sequence: TGTGCCAGCAGCGACAGGGTAGGGGGCTACACCTTC. This sequence encodes CASSDRVGGYTF. This chain links TRBV6-5 with TRBJ1-2; 7 bases align to TRBD1. This CDR3 contains 12 residues. Trimming cost V 6 bases and J 8 bases; bases outside gene matches: 6. Looked up from germline, CDR1 is MNHEY and CDR2 is SVGAGI.